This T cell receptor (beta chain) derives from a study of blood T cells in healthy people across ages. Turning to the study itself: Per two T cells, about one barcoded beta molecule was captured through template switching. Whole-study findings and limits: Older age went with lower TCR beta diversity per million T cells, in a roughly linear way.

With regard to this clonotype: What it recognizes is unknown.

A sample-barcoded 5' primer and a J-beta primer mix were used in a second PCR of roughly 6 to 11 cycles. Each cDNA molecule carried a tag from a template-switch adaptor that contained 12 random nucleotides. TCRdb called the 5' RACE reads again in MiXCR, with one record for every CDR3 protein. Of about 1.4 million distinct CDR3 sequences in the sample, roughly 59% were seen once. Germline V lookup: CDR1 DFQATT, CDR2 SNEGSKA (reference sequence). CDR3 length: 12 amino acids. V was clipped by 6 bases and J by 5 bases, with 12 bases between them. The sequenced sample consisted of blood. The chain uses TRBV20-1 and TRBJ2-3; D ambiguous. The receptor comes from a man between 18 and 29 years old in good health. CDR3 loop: CSAFHPVDTQYF. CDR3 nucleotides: TGCAGTGCCTTCCACCCCGTAGATACGCAGTATTTT.